One and the same sample provided the 17 T cell receptor beta chains below, sequenced in a study of blood T cell repertoires in COVID-19. Produced via immunoSEQ multiplex PCR; TCRdb's table is partial and in-frame only. The data show 400,000 to 550,000 clones, approximately 90% seen once. Sequencing was performed on peripheral blood. The receptor source for this set is a woman in her twenties or thirties with acute or convalescent COVID-19.

The chain employs TRBV5-8 and TRBJ1-4; TRBD1 agrees at 7 bases. The ends lost 3 bases at V and 0 bases at J; junction bases unmatched: 5. Germline CDR1 SGHTS, CDR2 YDEGEE. The CDR3 has 16 amino acids. CDR3 coding DNA: TGTGCCAGCAGCTCGGGACAGTATTCAACTAATGAAAAACTGTTTTTT. It is translated as CASSSGQYSTNEKLFF.

The V gene is TRBV3-1 (or the pseudogene TRBV3-2), the J gene TRBJ2-7; 7 nucleotides line up with TRBD2. The V segment lost 1 base and the J segment 4 bases; nucleotides outside the gene matches: 7. Germline V gene lookup returns CDR1 LGHDT and CDR2 YNNKEL (reference sequence). This CDR3 has 15 amino acids. As DNA, the CDR3 is TGTGCCAGCAGCCAAGCCCCGGGCGGGGGTTACGAGCAGTACTTC. Translating it yields CASSQAPGGGYEQYF.

The gene calls are TRBV6-1 and TRBJ2-5; TRBD1 is a possible D gene (6 bases). Germline CDR1 and CDR2: MNHNS and SASEGT. V lost 3 bases, J lost 5 bases, and 22 bases lay in between. There are 17 residues in the CDR3. This CDR3 reads CASSEASGVGVWETQYF. CDR3 DNA sequence: TGTGCCAGCAGTGAGGCTTCAGGGGTGGGGGTATGGGAGACCCAGTACTTC.

The CDR3 bases are TGCGCCAGCAGCTTGGTGGCGGCCTCCTACGAGCAGTACTTC. This gives the protein CASSLVAASYEQYF. The chain recombines TRBV5-1 with TRBJ2-7, with D hard to call. The V gene's germline CDR1 is SGHRS and CDR2 YFSETQ. This CDR3 has 14 amino acids. V lost 0 bases to trimming and J lost 0 bases, with 7 bases between them.

The chain carries TRBV2 and TRBJ2-1; 7 bases are a match to TRBD1. This CDR3 region has 11 residues. Looked up from germline, CDR1 is SNHLY and CDR2 is FYNNEI. The V segment lost 5 bases and the J segment 15 bases; nucleotides outside the gene matches: 7. In DNA form, the CDR3 reads TGTGCCAGCAGTCCGAGACAGGGCCTGTTCTTC. Its translation is CASSPRQGLFF.

The chain uses TRBV7-3 and TRBJ2-3; 8 bases fit TRBD2. The CDR3 has 15 residues. Trimming took 8 bases from V and 0 from J; bases not matched to a gene: 7. Germline V gives CDR1 SGHTA, CDR2 FQGTGA. CDR3 residues: CASGPTSASTDTQYF. CDR3 in DNA: TGTGCCAGCGGTCCGACTAGCGCGAGCACAGATACGCAGTATTTT.

This clone came up a few times. V gene TRBV2 combines with J gene TRBJ1-5; D remains unclear. Germline V lookup: CDR1 SNHLY, CDR2 FYNNEI. The CDR3 has 12 residues. Trimming stripped 6 bases from V and 3 bases from J, with 6 bases between. CDR3 residues: CASRQNNQPQHF. CDR3 coding DNA: TGTGCCAGCAGACAAAACAATCAGCCCCAGCATTTT.

This chain uses TRBV5-1 with TRBJ2-5; 11 bases are a match to TRBD1. This CDR3 spans 15 amino acids. CDR1 SGHRS and CDR2 YFSETQ come from the germline V gene. Losses at the gene ends were 4 bases for V and 4 bases for J; bases not matched to a gene: 6. The CDR3 region has the DNA TGCGCCAGCAGCCCAGGACAGGGGGCAATAGAGACCCAGTACTTC. Translated, it gives CASSPGQGAIETQYF.

This chain links TRBV4-1 with TRBJ2-7, with 10 bases fitting TRBD1. With V trimmed by 3 bases and J by 3 bases, 5 bases remained unmatched. The CDR3 has 15 amino acids. Per the germline V gene, CDR1 is MGHRA and CDR2 is YSYEKL. The CDR3 DNA follows: TGCGCCAGCAGCCACGACGGGACAGGGGTCTACGAGCAGTACTTC. Protein sequence: CASSHDGTGVYEQYF.

The V gene is TRBV10-3, the J gene TRBJ1-1; D remains unclear. CDR3 size: 14 residues. The V gene lost 6 bases and the J gene lost 2 bases, with 13 bases spanning the gap. CDR1 and CDR2 from the germline V gene are ENHRY and SYGVKD. The DNA for the CDR3 is TGTGCCATCAGGGAGAGACAACCTAACACTGAAGCTTTCTTT. Translated: CAIRERQPNTEAFF.

The chain couples TRBV5-1 to TRBJ2-2; 8 bases fit TRBD1. The CDR3 length is 17 residues. Trimming at V came to 4 bases and at J to 4 bases, leaving 12 bases not matched to a gene. Germline-derived CDR1 and CDR2 are SGHRS and YFSETQ. CDR3 sequence: CASSAATGATGTGELFF. The CDR3 nucleotides read TGCGCCAGCAGCGCGGCGACAGGGGCGACGGGCACCGGGGAGCTGTTTTTT.

The J gene is TRBJ1-3, the V gene TRBV19; 8 bases are a match to TRBD1. V lost 3 bases, J lost 0 bases, and 7 bases stayed unmatched. The germline V gene encodes CDR1 LNHDA and CDR2 SQIVND (reference sequence). This CDR3 region has 17 residues. This CDR3 is CASSIPGTGLSGNTIYF. CDR3 DNA sequence: TGTGCCAGTAGTATCCCCGGGACAGGACTCTCTGGAAACACCATATATTTT.

This clone was observed a single time. This sequence joins TRBV5-1 and TRBJ1-6; D remains ambiguous. CDR1 is SGHRS and CDR2 is YFSETQ in the germline V gene. Trimming removed 0 bases at V and 7 bases at J, with 5 bases between. This CDR3 has 13 amino acids. Here the CDR3 reads CASSLAGNSPLHF. The DNA of the CDR3 is TGCGCCAGCAGCTTGGCGGGGAATTCACCCCTCCACTTT.

This chain uses TRBV30 with TRBJ1-5; TRBD1 agrees at 7 bases. There are 18 residues in the CDR3. Trimming at V came to 2 bases and at J to 4 bases, leaving 17 bases not matched to a gene. Germline CDR1 reads GTSNPN; CDR2 reads SVGIG (reference sequence). CDR3 protein: CAWSPGLTGEFRNQPQHF. Written as DNA, the CDR3 is TGTGCCTGGAGTCCGGGTCTCACAGGGGAGTTTCGGAATCAGCCCCAGCATTTT.

This clone was recorded a few times. The genes are TRBV4-1 and TRBJ1-2; 12 bases align to TRBD1. The germline V gene encodes CDR1 MGHRA and CDR2 YSYEKL. V gave up 4 bases and J gave up 8 bases; unmatched junction bases: 5. The CDR3 extends over 14 amino acids. As DNA, the CDR3 is TGCGCCAGCAGCCCCCCCGGGACAGGGGGCGGCTACACCTTC. Encoded protein: CASSPPGTGGGYTF.

This rearrangement joins TRBV10-3 to TRBJ1-4, with D possibly being TRBD1 (5 bases). Germline loops: CDR1 ENHRY, CDR2 SYGVKD. The CDR3 contains 15 residues. Trimming cost V 2 bases and J 2 bases, with 9 bases left between them. The CDR3 here is CAISEARVTNEKLFF. The CDR3 DNA sequence: TGTGCCATCAGTGAGGCCAGGGTGACTAATGAAAAACTGTTTTTT.

This clone appeared a single time. The chain links TRBV27 to TRBJ2-7; 12 nucleotides match TRBD1. Germline CDR1 MNHEY, CDR2 SMNVEV (reference sequence). This CDR3 is 14 amino acids long. J gave up 6 bases and V 5 bases, and 5 bases lay outside the gene matches. The CDR3 is CASSGTGGISEQYF. CDR3 sequence (DNA): TGTGCCAGCAGTGGGACAGGGGGCATAAGCGAGCAGTACTTC.